The rows below give T cell receptor beta chains drawn from one sample of a study of blood T cell repertoires in COVID-19. Sequencing was performed with immunoSEQ multiplex PCR; in TCRdb, only in-frame clones are kept and a portion is missing. The table has roughly 79,000 clones, about 91% seen once. Sequencing was carried out using peripheral blood. These receptor sequences come from a woman between 50 and 59 years old with acute or convalescent COVID-19. CDR3s include the opening cysteine and the closing phenylalanine or tryptophan. A D gene is named only where the DNA matches it firmly. Size tells how often a clone was seen (once, few, many) or the class of an expanded clone, and some rows leave it out.

clone_size	v_call	d_call	j_call	cdr3_aa
few	TRBV28	NA	TRBJ1-2	CASSLSGRAHGYTF
NA	TRBV6-6	TRBD1	TRBJ1-1	CASSYPTRDRGTEAFF
NA	TRBV30	NA	TRBJ2-6	CAWRDQGTGANVLTF
NA	TRBV18	NA	TRBJ1-3	CASSPPTGSGSGNTIYF
NA	TRBV5-6	TRBD2	TRBJ2-4	CASSFGTSGGKNIQYF
NA	TRBV4-1	NA	TRBJ1-1	CASSQATQGRGVNTEAFF
NA	TRBV18	TRBD2	TRBJ2-1	CASSPSRRQTGTSGSNEQFF
NA	TRBV7-2	NA	TRBJ2-6	CASSLVTVSGANVLTF
NA	TRBV28	TRBD1	TRBJ1-5	CASSLDRAQPQHF
NA	TRBV2	TRBD2	TRBJ2-4	CASSVEAGVQSKNIQYF
NA	TRBV19	TRBD1	TRBJ1-2	CASNTGTGKYYGYTF
NA	TRBV28	NA	TRBJ1-2	CASTRAIPNYGYTF
once	TRBV6-4	TRBD1	TRBJ2-7	CASSDSGQGYYEQYF
NA	TRBV29-1	TRBD2	TRBJ2-1	CSYGGAGNEQFF
NA	TRBV30	TRBD1	TRBJ1-2	CAWSLYRDRGYGYTF
few	TRBV7-9	NA	TRBJ2-3	CASRGAAWDTQYF
once	TRBV2	TRBD2	TRBJ2-5	CASNSGRFQETQYF
NA	TRBV2	TRBD2	TRBJ2-1	CASSKQGLAGAGHEQFF
NA	TRBV10-3	NA	TRBJ1-2	CAISGGLTYGYTF
NA	TRBV15	NA	TRBJ2-1	CATSRDRTLISEQFF
NA	TRBV9	TRBD1	TRBJ1-4	CASSVAPDRVGQKLFF
NA	TRBV6-6	NA	TRBJ1-1	CASSTSLGAFF
NA	TRBV28	NA	TRBJ1-5	CASRRVMGNQPQHF
NA	TRBV30	NA	TRBJ2-7	CAYSAVGYEQYF
NA	TRBV4-1	TRBD1	TRBJ1-2	CASSQDRDRGRGNYGYTF
once	TRBV7-2	NA	TRBJ1-3	CASSPGNSGNTIYF
once	TRBV5-1	TRBD1	TRBJ2-7	CASSLARDRAYEQYF
NA	TRBV4-2	NA	TRBJ1-4	CASSQRAGQVTTNEKLFF
NA	TRBV18	TRBD1	TRBJ1-2	CASSPPRTGNYGYTF
NA	TRBV2	TRBD2	TRBJ2-1	CASNRLAGGFANEQFF
NA	TRBV6-5	TRBD2	TRBJ2-1	CASRTLAGNEQFF
once	TRBV7-9	NA	TRBJ1-1	CASSPRGDTEAFF
NA	TRBV5-4	TRBD2	TRBJ2-5	CASSSPSGGGSETQYF
NA	TRBV30	TRBD1	TRBJ2-4	CAWSRQGANIQYF
NA	TRBV5-4	TRBD1	TRBJ1-4	CASSVGTGQKLFF
NA	TRBV7-6	NA	TRBJ2-5	CASTPGGGAETQYF
NA	TRBV29-1	NA	TRBJ2-1	CSVDGQAYNEQFF
few	TRBV2	NA	TRBJ2-1	CASRNLAVNEQFF
NA	TRBV2	TRBD2	TRBJ2-5	CASLGGGGLKTQYF
NA	TRBV21-1	NA	TRBJ2-3	CASSKWLMSGLYTDTQYF
NA	TRBV12-3/TRBV12-4	NA	TRBJ2-7	CASSSLEEQYF
NA	TRBV28	TRBD2	TRBJ2-1	CASSPLTSGSYEQFF